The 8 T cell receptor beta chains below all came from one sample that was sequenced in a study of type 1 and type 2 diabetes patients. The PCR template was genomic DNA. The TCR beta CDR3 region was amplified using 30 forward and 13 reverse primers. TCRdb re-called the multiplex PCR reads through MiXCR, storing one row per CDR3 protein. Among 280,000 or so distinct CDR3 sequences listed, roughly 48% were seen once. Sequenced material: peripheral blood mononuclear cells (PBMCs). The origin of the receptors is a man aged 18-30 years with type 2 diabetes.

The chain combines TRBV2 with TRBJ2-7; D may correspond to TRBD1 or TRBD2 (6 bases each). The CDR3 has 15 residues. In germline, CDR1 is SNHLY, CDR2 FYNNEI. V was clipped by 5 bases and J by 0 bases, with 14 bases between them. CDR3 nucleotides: TGTGCCAGCAGTAATTTGGGGGGCCTCTCCTACGAGCAGTACTTC. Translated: CASSNLGGLSYEQYF.

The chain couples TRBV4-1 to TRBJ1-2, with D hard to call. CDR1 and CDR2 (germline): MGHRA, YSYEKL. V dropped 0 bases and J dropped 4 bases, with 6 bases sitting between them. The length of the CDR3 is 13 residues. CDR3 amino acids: CASSQDQIYGYTF. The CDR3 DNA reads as TGCGCCAGCAGCCAAGATCAAATCTATGGCTACACCTTC.

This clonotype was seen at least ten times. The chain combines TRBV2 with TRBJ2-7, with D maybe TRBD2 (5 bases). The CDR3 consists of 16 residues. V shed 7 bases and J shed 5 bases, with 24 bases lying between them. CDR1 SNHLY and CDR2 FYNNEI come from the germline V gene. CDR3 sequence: CASTQLVAIIADEQYF. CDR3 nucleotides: TGTGCCAGCACTCAACTCGTAGCGATTATAGCCGACGAGCAGTACTTC.

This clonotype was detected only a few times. CDR3: CAWSAERPGELFF. In nucleotides, the CDR3 is TGTGCCTGGAGTGCAGAACGACCCGGGGAGCTGTTTTTT. The chain joins TRBV30 to TRBJ2-2; D unresolved. CDR3 length: 13 amino acids. V lost 1 base and J 6 bases, leaving 9 bases between the germline ends. Germline lookup yields CDR1 GTSNPN and CDR2 SVGIG (reference sequence).

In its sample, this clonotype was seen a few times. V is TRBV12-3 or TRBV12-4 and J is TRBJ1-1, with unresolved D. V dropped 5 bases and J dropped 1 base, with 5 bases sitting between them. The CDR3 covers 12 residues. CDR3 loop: CASSRWNTEAFF. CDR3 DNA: TGTGCCAGCAGTAGGTGGAACACTGAAGCTTTCTTT.

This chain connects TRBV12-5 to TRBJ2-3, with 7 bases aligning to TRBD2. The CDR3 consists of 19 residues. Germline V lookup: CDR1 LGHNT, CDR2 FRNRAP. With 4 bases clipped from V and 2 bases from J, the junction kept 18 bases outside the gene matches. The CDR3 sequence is CASGSEAGAYGTFTDTQYF. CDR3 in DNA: TGTGCTAGTGGTTCGGAGGCGGGAGCATACGGAACCTTCACAGATACGCAGTATTTT. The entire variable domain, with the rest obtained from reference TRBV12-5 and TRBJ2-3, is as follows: DARVTQTPRHKVTEMGQEVTMRCQPILGHNTVFWYRQTMMQGLELLAYFRNRAPLDDSGMPKDRFSAEMPDATLATLKIQPSEPRDSAVYFCASGSEAGAYGTFTDTQYFGPGTRLTVL.

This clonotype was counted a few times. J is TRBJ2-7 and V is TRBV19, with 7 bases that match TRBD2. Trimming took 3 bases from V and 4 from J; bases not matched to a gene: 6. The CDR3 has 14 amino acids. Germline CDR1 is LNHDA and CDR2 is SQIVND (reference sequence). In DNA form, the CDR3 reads TGTGCCAGTAGTATTGGGCGGGAGAAATACGAGCAGTACTTC. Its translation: CASSIGREKYEQYF.

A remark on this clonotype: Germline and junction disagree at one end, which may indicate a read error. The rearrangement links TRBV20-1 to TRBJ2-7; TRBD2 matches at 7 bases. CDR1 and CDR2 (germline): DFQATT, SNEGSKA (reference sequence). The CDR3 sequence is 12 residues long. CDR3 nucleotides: TGCAGTGCTCAGACTAGCTCCAACGAGCAGTACTTC. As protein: CSAQTSSNEQYF.